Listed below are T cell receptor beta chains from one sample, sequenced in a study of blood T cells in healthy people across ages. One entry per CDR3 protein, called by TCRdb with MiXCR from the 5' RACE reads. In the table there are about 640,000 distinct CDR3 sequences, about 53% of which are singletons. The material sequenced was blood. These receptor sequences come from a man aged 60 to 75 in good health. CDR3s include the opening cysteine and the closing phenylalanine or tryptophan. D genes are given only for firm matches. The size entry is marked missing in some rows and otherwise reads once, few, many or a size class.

CDR3nt: TGTGCCAGCAGATTGGACACCCGCAATGAGCAGTTCTTC; CDR3aa: CASRLDTRNEQFF; v_gene: TRBV6-6; abundance: NA; d_gene: NA; j_gene: TRBJ2-1
CDR3nt: TGTGCCACCAGTGATCTGGGGGGCAGGGGAGAGACCCAGTACTTC; CDR3aa: CATSDLGGRGETQYF; v_gene: TRBV24-1; abundance: NA; d_gene: NA; j_gene: TRBJ2-5
CDR3nt: TGTGCCAGCAGCCACAGGCCGGGGGGGTCCTACACGGATGAGCAGTACTTC; CDR3aa: CASSHRPGGSYTDEQYF; v_gene: TRBV4-2; abundance: NA; d_gene: TRBD2; j_gene: TRBJ2-5
CDR3nt: TGCGCCAGCAGTCCCGGGACAGGGGTAAATCAGCCCCAGCATTTT; CDR3aa: CASSPGTGVNQPQHF; v_gene: TRBV5-1; abundance: NA; d_gene: TRBD1; j_gene: TRBJ1-5
CDR3nt: TGCGCCAGCACCCTAGTGCAGGGCGGAGACTATGGCTACACCTTC; CDR3aa: CASTLVQGGDYGYTF; v_gene: TRBV10-2; abundance: once; d_gene: NA; j_gene: TRBJ1-2
CDR3nt: TGCGCCAGCAGCCAAAGTACCGGGTCTGCCTACAATGAGCAGTTCTTC; CDR3aa: CASSQSTGSAYNEQFF; v_gene: TRBV4-1; abundance: many; d_gene: NA; j_gene: TRBJ2-1
CDR3nt: TGTGCCAGCAGACAAAATCCCGGGACCTACAATGAGCAGTTCTTC; CDR3aa: CASRQNPGTYNEQFF; v_gene: TRBV3-1; abundance: NA; d_gene: NA; j_gene: TRBJ2-1
CDR3nt: TGTGCCACCAGCAGAGATGCGGGGATCACAGATACGCAGTATTTT; CDR3aa: CATSRDAGITDTQYF; v_gene: TRBV15; abundance: few; d_gene: NA; j_gene: TRBJ2-3
CDR3nt: TGTGCCATCAGTGAGTTCGCGAGAACAGGGACCCAGCCCCAGCATTTT; CDR3aa: CAISEFARTGTQPQHF; v_gene: TRBV10-3; abundance: NA; d_gene: NA; j_gene: TRBJ1-5
CDR3nt: TGTGCCAGTCGACCGGCAGCCGGCCCCTACGAGCAGTACTTC; CDR3aa: CASRPAAGPYEQYF; v_gene: TRBV2; abundance: once; d_gene: NA; j_gene: TRBJ2-7
CDR3nt: TGCAGCGTTGATTCGGGTCTAGAAGAGACCCAGTACTTC; CDR3aa: CSVDSGLEETQYF; v_gene: TRBV29-1; abundance: NA; d_gene: NA; j_gene: TRBJ2-5
CDR3nt: TGTGCCAGCAGCTTCGGTCAGGGGGGGCCGATTGAGACCCAGTACTTC; CDR3aa: CASSFGQGGPIETQYF; v_gene: TRBV5-5; abundance: many; d_gene: NA; j_gene: TRBJ2-5
CDR3nt: TGCGCCAGCAGTGGGACAGGTTTCAATGAGCAGTTCTTC; CDR3aa: CASSGTGFNEQFF; v_gene: TRBV10-1; abundance: NA; d_gene: TRBD1; j_gene: TRBJ2-1
CDR3nt: TGTGCCAGCAGTACCGGGACAAGTAATGAAAAACTGTTTTTT; CDR3aa: CASSTGTSNEKLFF; v_gene: TRBV6-5; abundance: few; d_gene: NA; j_gene: TRBJ1-4
CDR3nt: TGTGCCAGCAGCTCGACGCAACAAGAGACCCAGTACTTC; CDR3aa: CASSSTQQETQYF; v_gene: TRBV5-6; abundance: NA; d_gene: NA; j_gene: TRBJ2-5
CDR3nt: TGTGCCAGCAGCCCCATAAGGGGACGGGCAGGCCCGTTCATGAACACTGAAGCTTTCTTT; CDR3aa: CASSPIRGRAGPFMNTEAFF; v_gene: TRBV6-1; abundance: NA; d_gene: NA; j_gene: TRBJ1-1
CDR3nt: TGTGCCAGCAGGGTAGGGACTAGCGGGGGAACAGATACGCAGTATTTT; CDR3aa: CASRVGTSGGTDTQYF; v_gene: TRBV6-6; abundance: NA; d_gene: TRBD2; j_gene: TRBJ2-3
CDR3nt: TGTGCCACCAGCAGAGATCGAGCGGCGAGCACAGATACGCAGTATTTT; CDR3aa: CATSRDRAASTDTQYF; v_gene: TRBV15; abundance: NA; d_gene: NA; j_gene: TRBJ2-3
CDR3nt: TGTGCCAGCAGCCAACCGACTAGCGGGGGGATTAATGAGCAGTTCTTC; CDR3aa: CASSQPTSGGINEQFF; v_gene: TRBV3-1; abundance: NA; d_gene: TRBD2; j_gene: TRBJ2-1
CDR3nt: TGCAGTGCTACCCCGACAGGTCCAGACTATGGCTACACCTTC; CDR3aa: CSATPTGPDYGYTF; v_gene: TRBV20-1; abundance: NA; d_gene: NA; j_gene: TRBJ1-2
CDR3nt: TGCGCCAGCAGCTTGGTGACAGCGTCCTACGAGCAGTACTTC; CDR3aa: CASSLVTASYEQYF; v_gene: TRBV5-1; abundance: NA; d_gene: NA; j_gene: TRBJ2-7
CDR3nt: TGCAGTGCTAGTCCCCCCTATATAAATTCACCCCTCCACTTT; CDR3aa: CSASPPYINSPLHF; v_gene: TRBV20-1; abundance: NA; d_gene: NA; j_gene: TRBJ1-6
CDR3nt: TGTGCCAGCACCGGGGAGGCAGGGAAAGATGAGCAGTTCTTC; CDR3aa: CASTGEAGKDEQFF; v_gene: TRBV2; abundance: NA; d_gene: NA; j_gene: TRBJ2-1
CDR3nt: TGTGCCACCAGTGATACCGGACTCCCGGGACCAAACTACGAGCAGTACTTC; CDR3aa: CATSDTGLPGPNYEQYF; v_gene: TRBV24-1; abundance: NA; d_gene: NA; j_gene: TRBJ2-7
CDR3nt: TGTGCCAGCAGTTTAGGAGCAGGGGCCAATCAGCCCCAGCATTTT; CDR3aa: CASSLGAGANQPQHF; v_gene: TRBV27; abundance: NA; d_gene: NA; j_gene: TRBJ1-5
CDR3nt: TGTGCCATCACTGAGCCCGCGGGGCAGGGACGCTACACCTTC; CDR3aa: CAITEPAGQGRYTF; v_gene: TRBV10-3; abundance: NA; d_gene: NA; j_gene: TRBJ1-2
CDR3nt: TGTGCCAGCACCTCTAACGCGGAGGGCTCCGAGCAGTACTTC; CDR3aa: CASTSNAEGSEQYF; v_gene: TRBV7-9; abundance: NA; d_gene: NA; j_gene: TRBJ2-7
CDR3nt: TGTGCCAGCAGCTACAGCTATAGCAATCAGCCCCAGCATTTT; CDR3aa: CASSYSYSNQPQHF; v_gene: TRBV6-5; abundance: NA; d_gene: NA; j_gene: TRBJ1-5
CDR3nt: TGTGCCAGCAGCCCCGGTAGGACCCCGTCCAAAAACATTCAGTACTTC; CDR3aa: CASSPGRTPSKNIQYF; v_gene: TRBV3-1; abundance: NA; d_gene: NA; j_gene: TRBJ2-4
CDR3nt: TGTGCCAGCAGCCCCGCGGTCGGCGCAGATACGCAGTATTTT; CDR3aa: CASSPAVGADTQYF; v_gene: TRBV6-2/TRBV6-3; abundance: NA; d_gene: NA; j_gene: TRBJ2-3
CDR3nt: TGTGCCAGCAGTCCCCCCGGGACAGGGTCAGTAGTTCAGCCCCAGCATTTT; CDR3aa: CASSPPGTGSVVQPQHF; v_gene: TRBV28; abundance: NA; d_gene: TRBD1; j_gene: TRBJ1-5
CDR3nt: TGTGCCAGCAGTTACAGGAGGACAGGGGGAAATGAGCAGTTCTTC; CDR3aa: CASSYRRTGGNEQFF; v_gene: TRBV6-5; abundance: few; d_gene: TRBD1; j_gene: TRBJ2-1
CDR3nt: TGTGCCAGCAGCCGGGGACTGCAGAATGAAAAACTGTTTTTT; CDR3aa: CASSRGLQNEKLFF; v_gene: TRBV7-9; abundance: few; d_gene: NA; j_gene: TRBJ1-4
CDR3nt: TGTGCCGCCTCCCAGCGGGCCTACAATGAGCAGTTCTTC; CDR3aa: CAASQRAYNEQFF; v_gene: TRBV6-2/TRBV6-3; abundance: few; d_gene: NA; j_gene: TRBJ2-1
CDR3nt: TGTGCCAGCAGTTTAGCTCAGCCGAACACTGAAGCTTTCTTT; CDR3aa: CASSLAQPNTEAFF; v_gene: TRBV12-3/TRBV12-4; abundance: NA; d_gene: NA; j_gene: TRBJ1-1
CDR3nt: TGCAGCGTCGGACAGGGGTTCTACAATGAGCAGTTCTTC; CDR3aa: CSVGQGFYNEQFF; v_gene: TRBV29-1; abundance: NA; d_gene: TRBD1; j_gene: TRBJ2-1
CDR3nt: TGTGCCAGCAGCGTCGCCCGCGAAGAGACCCAGTACTTC; CDR3aa: CASSVAREETQYF; v_gene: TRBV7-2; abundance: once; d_gene: NA; j_gene: TRBJ2-5
CDR3nt: TGCAGTGCTAGAGAAGGTAGCGGGGGGGACTACAATGAGCAGTTCTTC; CDR3aa: CSAREGSGGDYNEQFF; v_gene: TRBV20-1; abundance: NA; d_gene: TRBD2; j_gene: TRBJ2-1
CDR3nt: TGTGCCAGCAGCGCTCAGGGGGGCTGGTACGAGCAGTACTTC; CDR3aa: CASSAQGGWYEQYF; v_gene: TRBV7-2; abundance: NA; d_gene: NA; j_gene: TRBJ2-7
CDR3nt: TGTGCCAGCAGTTACAGGGGTGGGACTGAAGCTTTCTTT; CDR3aa: CASSYRGGTEAFF; v_gene: TRBV2; abundance: NA; d_gene: TRBD1; j_gene: TRBJ1-1
CDR3nt: TGTGCCAGCAGGACACTAGCGGGGGACTCCTACAATGAGCAGTTCTTC; CDR3aa: CASRTLAGDSYNEQFF; v_gene: TRBV27; abundance: NA; d_gene: TRBD2; j_gene: TRBJ2-1
CDR3nt: TGCAGTGCTAGAGAGGGGACAGGGAACTATGGCTACACCTTC; CDR3aa: CSAREGTGNYGYTF; v_gene: TRBV20-1; abundance: NA; d_gene: TRBD1; j_gene: TRBJ1-2
CDR3nt: TGCAGTGCCCCCCGGGGAGGGAACGAAAAACTGTTTTTT; CDR3aa: CSAPRGGNEKLFF; v_gene: TRBV20-1; abundance: NA; d_gene: NA; j_gene: TRBJ1-4
CDR3nt: TGTGCCAGCAGCTTAGGGGGGTCGAGCACTGAAGCTTTCTTT; CDR3aa: CASSLGGSSTEAFF; v_gene: TRBV7-9; abundance: NA; d_gene: NA; j_gene: TRBJ1-1
CDR3nt: TGTGCCAGCAGTCCCTTAGGGGGTCCCAATACGCAGTATTTT; CDR3aa: CASSPLGGPNTQYF; v_gene: TRBV12-3/TRBV12-4; abundance: NA; d_gene: NA; j_gene: TRBJ2-3